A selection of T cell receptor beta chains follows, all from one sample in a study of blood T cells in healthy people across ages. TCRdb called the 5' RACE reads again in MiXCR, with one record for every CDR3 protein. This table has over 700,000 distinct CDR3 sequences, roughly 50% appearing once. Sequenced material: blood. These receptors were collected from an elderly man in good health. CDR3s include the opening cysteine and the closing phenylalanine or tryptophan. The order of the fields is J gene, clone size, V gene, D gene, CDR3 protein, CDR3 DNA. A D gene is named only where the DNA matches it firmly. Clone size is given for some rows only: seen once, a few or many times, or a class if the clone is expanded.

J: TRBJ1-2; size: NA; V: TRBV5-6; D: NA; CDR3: CASTNGGSGGYTF; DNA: TGTGCCAGCACGAACGGGGGATCGGGCGGCTACACCTTC
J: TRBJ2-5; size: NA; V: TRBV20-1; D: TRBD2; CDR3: CSARDARTSGVGETQYF; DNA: TGCAGTGCTAGAGATGCGAGGACTAGCGGGGTGGGGGAGACCCAGTACTTC
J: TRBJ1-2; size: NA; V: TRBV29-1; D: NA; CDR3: CSVTAPLYGCTF; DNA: NA
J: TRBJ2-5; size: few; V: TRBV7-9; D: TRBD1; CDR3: CASSSLGQAQETQYF; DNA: TGTGCCAGCAGCTCGCTCGGACAGGCCCAAGAGACCCAGTACTTC
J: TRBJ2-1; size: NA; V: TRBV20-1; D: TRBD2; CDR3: CSAKGGGSMYEQFF; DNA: TGCAGTGCCAAAGGTGGCGGGAGTATGTATGAGCAGTTCTTC
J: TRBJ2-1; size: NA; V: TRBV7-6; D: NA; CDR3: CASSLGGGLPYNEQFF; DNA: TGTGCCAGCAGCTTGGGCGGAGGACTCCCCTACAATGAGCAGTTCTTC
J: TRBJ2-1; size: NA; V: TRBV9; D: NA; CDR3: CASSVDRNNEQFF; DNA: TGTGCCAGCAGCGTAGACCGGAACAATGAGCAGTTCTTC
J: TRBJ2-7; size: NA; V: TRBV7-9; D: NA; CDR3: CASQGTGLPYEQYF; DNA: TGTGCCAGCCAGGGTACAGGGTTACCCTACGAGCAGTACTTC
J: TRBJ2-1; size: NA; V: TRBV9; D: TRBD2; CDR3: CASSVDGRAYNEQFF; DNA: TGTGCCAGCAGCGTCGACGGGAGGGCTTACAATGAGCAGTTCTTC
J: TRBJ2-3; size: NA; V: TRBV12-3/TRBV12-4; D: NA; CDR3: CASSPLAVDTQYF; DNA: TGTGCCAGCAGTCCCCTGGCAGTAGATACGCAGTATTTT